Presented here are 28 T cell receptor beta chains from one specimen sequenced in a study of CD8+CD57+ T cells in acquired aplastic anemia (dated by TCRdb to the late 2010s). The sequencer was an Illumina HiSeq 2000. TCR beta VDJ combination and CDR3 sequence profiling used genomic DNA as the template. TCRdb reanalyzed the raw reads on its own, using fastp at Q25 for trimming and MiXCR for clone calling, and kept in-frame beta chains. A single entry per CDR3 protein holds the most common genes and DNA from its merged rows. Across this sample there are about 470,000 distinct CDR3 sequences, with approximately 33% seen only once. 0.7% to 1% of the sample lies in the top ten. The patients picked for sequencing were ones in whom flow cytometry had shown an expansion of CD8+CD57+ cells. Sequenced: sorted CD4+, CD8+, or CD8+CD57+ T cells (not recorded which) from PBMCs. The origin of the receptors is a human donor with aplastic anemia.

This clonotype turned up a few times. The genes are TRBV20-1 and TRBJ2-7, with 7 nucleotides matching TRBD2. Trimming removed 6 bases from V and 0 bases from J; junction bases left unmatched: 14. The CDR3 contains 16 residues. From germline, CDR1 is DFQATT and CDR2 SNEGSKA (reference sequence). The CDR3 bases are TGCAGTGCCACCCCCACGCTTCTAGCGGCCTCCTACGAGCAGTACTTC. This codes for CSATPTLLAASYEQYF.

This clonotype was seen ten or more times. The chain has TRBV9 and TRBJ1-6, with unresolved D. CDR1 and CDR2 (germline): SGDLS, YYNGEE. This CDR3 has 13 amino acids. V lost 4 bases, J lost 10 bases, and 12 bases lay in between. The CDR3 sequence: CASSYGSGSPLHF. DNA of the CDR3: TGTGCCAGCAGCTACGGGTCTGGGTCACCCCTCCACTTT.

The chain joins TRBV5-1 to TRBJ1-2, with 7 nucleotides matching TRBD1. There are 14 residues in the CDR3. The germline V gene has CDR1 SGHRS and CDR2 YFSETQ. The junction had 7 bases not matched to a gene; V was cut back by 0 bases and J by 8 bases. CDR3 nucleotide sequence: TGCGCCAGCAGCTTGGGGACAGGCGTATGGGGCTACACCTTC. It is translated as CASSLGTGVWGYTF.

This clonotype was recorded at least ten times. The chain uses TRBV5-1 and TRBJ1-2; D is unresolved. This CDR3 comprises 14 residues. Germline V gene sequence: CDR1 SGHRS, CDR2 YFSETQ. V lost 0 bases to trimming and J lost 6 bases, with 12 bases between them. CDR3 in amino acids: CASSLASGIDGYTF. CDR3 bases: TGCGCCAGCAGCTTGGCCTCGGGAATCGATGGCTACACCTTC.

This clonotype has at least ten counts. The chain uses TRBV24-1 and TRBJ2-5, with 7 bases fitting TRBD1. V lost 4 bases, J lost 4 bases, and 8 bases stayed unmatched. This CDR3 comprises 15 residues. Germline CDR1 and CDR2: KGHDR and SFDVKD. CDR3 sequence: CATSDSTGSGETQYF. CDR3 sequence (DNA): TGTGCCACCAGTGACTCGACAGGGAGTGGAGAGACCCAGTACTTC.

In the case of this clonotype: Likely a read error: the CDR3 ends without its conserved phenylalanine or tryptophan. The DNA is omitted, as the CDR3 cannot be located on it reliably, and the CDR3 follows TCRdb's listing. The chain carries TRBV2 and TRBJ2-2; TRBD1, the D gene given by the table, was not confirmed from the DNA. CDR1 and CDR2 (germline): SNHLY, FYNNEI. The CDR3 is 15 residues long, ends included. CDR3 region: CASSEQGTNTGELSS.

This clonotype was found many times. The chain is built from TRBV9 and TRBJ2-5; D unclear. The CDR3 length is 13 residues. V was cut by 2 bases and J by 4 bases, with 9 bases left in between. Germline V CDR1 and CDR2: SGDLS, YYNGEE. In DNA form, the CDR3 reads TGTGCCAGCAGCGTGGAGACACGAGAGACCCAGTACTTC. Translated: CASSVETRETQYF.

In DNA, the CDR3 is TGTGCCTGGAGAAGGGGACAAGAGACCCAGTACTTC. This codes for CAWRRGQETQYF. The rearrangement links TRBV30 to TRBJ2-5, with D possibly being TRBD1 (5 bases). CDR1 is GTSNPN, CDR2 SVGIG, per germline (reference sequence). Trimming shortened V by 3 bases and J by 2 bases, and 7 bases separated the two germline ends. CDR3 length equals 12 residues.

This chain joins TRBV6-7 and TRBJ2-1; maybe TRBD1 (6 bases). TRBV6-7 is an open reading frame, and its role is uncertain. V was cut by 6 bases and J by 4 bases, with 10 bases left in between. This CDR3 is 13 amino acids long. The CDR3 loop reads CASSPRGYNEQFF. DNA for the CDR3: TGTGCCAGCAGCCCGAGGGGGTACAATGAGCAGTTCTTC.

The gene calls are TRBV9 and TRBJ1-1; D is perhaps TRBD1 (6 bases). V lost 5 bases and J lost 0, with 14 bases in between. This CDR3 comprises 15 residues. Germline lookup yields CDR1 SGDLS and CDR2 YYNGEE. The CDR3 loop is CASRYRDNMNTEAFF. The DNA for the CDR3 is TGTGCCAGCAGGTACCGGGACAACATGAACACTGAAGCTTTCTTT. The full variable domain, its missing parts supplied by reference TRBV9 and TRBJ1-1, is DSGVTQTPKHLITATGQRVTLRCSPRSGDLSVYWYQQSLDQGLQFLIQYYNGEERAKGNILERFSAQQFPDLHSELNLSSLELGDSALYFCASRYRDNMNTEAFFGQGTRLTVV.

The table lists this clonotype with many counts. The chain joins TRBV29-1 to TRBJ1-1; TRBD1 aligns across 9 bases. CDR1 SQVTM and CDR2 ANQGSEA come from the germline V gene. The CDR3 length is 11 residues. CDR3 residues: CSWTGAGEAFF. The CDR3 bases are TGCAGTTGGACAGGGGCTGGTGAAGCTTTCTTT.

This clonotype was seen ten or more times. The V and J genes are TRBV29-1 and TRBJ1-2; TRBD1 aligns across 8 bases. The CDR3 runs 12 residues. The V gene's germline CDR1 is SQVTM and CDR2 ANQGSEA. Germline trimming cut 4 bases from V and 6 bases from J; bases unmatched to any gene: 4. The CDR3 loop reads CSVGQGLDGYTF. The CDR3, as DNA: TGCAGCGTTGGACAGGGGTTGGATGGCTACACCTTC.

Ten or more counts support this clonotype. J is TRBJ2-7 and V is TRBV19; 7 nucleotides line up with TRBD2. Germline V gives CDR1 LNHDA, CDR2 SQIVND (reference sequence). J was trimmed by 2 bases and V by 3 bases; bases with no gene match: 4. This CDR3 comprises 14 residues. The CDR3 loop is CASSIGTTAYEQYF. In DNA form, the CDR3 reads TGTGCCAGTAGTATTGGGACTACCGCCTACGAGCAGTACTTC.

This clonotype was counted many times. The chain is built from TRBV2 and TRBJ2-5, with D uncertain. The CDR3 consists of 15 residues. The V gene's germline CDR1 is SNHLY and CDR2 FYNNEI. Trimming stripped 4 bases from V and 5 bases from J, with 17 bases between. CDR3 sequence reads: CASSAIPGMEETQYF. DNA of the CDR3: TGTGCCAGCAGTGCTATACCAGGAATGGAGGAGACCCAGTACTTC.

This clonotype was counted only a few times. The chain has TRBV19 and TRBJ2-6, with 9 bases matching TRBD1. This CDR3 spans 16 amino acids. Germline lookup yields CDR1 LNHDA and CDR2 SQIVND (reference sequence). V gave up 4 bases and J gave up 2 bases; unmatched junction bases: 3. CDR3 in amino acids: CASSTRQGAGANVLTF. The DNA for the CDR3 is TGTGCCAGTAGTACCAGACAGGGGGCTGGGGCCAACGTCCTGACTTTC.

The J gene is TRBJ2-5, the V gene TRBV25-1; TRBD2 matches 9 bases. This CDR3 contains 17 residues. The V gene's germline CDR1 is MGHDK and CDR2 SYGVNS. The junction had 16 bases not matched to a gene; V was cut back by 6 bases and J by 5 bases. CDR3 sequence (DNA): TGTGCCAGCAGCCCAAGGCCGCGCTTAGCGGGAGATGAGACCCAGTACTTC. Translation gives CASSPRPRLAGDETQYF.

The chain uses TRBV12-3 or TRBV12-4 and TRBJ2-5; D call uncertain. The CDR3 loop spans 13 amino acids. V lost 4 bases to trimming and J lost 2 bases, with 8 bases between them. CDR3 in DNA: TGTGCCAGCAGTTCCACCAGACAAGAGACCCAGTACTTC. This encodes CASSSTRQETQYF.

There are many counts of this clonotype. This sequence joins TRBV19 and TRBJ1-2; D unresolved. The CDR3 is 13 residues long. V was clipped by 3 bases and J by 3 bases, with 8 bases between them. Germline CDR1 is LNHDA and CDR2 is SQIVND (reference sequence). CDR3 residues: CASSILAYYGYTF. The CDR3 DNA sequence: TGTGCCAGTAGTATCCTGGCGTACTATGGCTACACCTTC.

This clonotype has ten or more counts. The chain uses TRBV7-3 and TRBJ1-2; 7 nucleotides agree with TRBD1. Losses at the gene ends were 5 bases for V and 0 bases for J; bases not matched to a gene: 9. This CDR3 has 16 residues. Germline CDR1 SGHTA, CDR2 FQGTGA. CDR3 DNA: TGTGCCAGCAGCCCAAAGACAGGGCCAGCTAACTATGGCTACACCTTC. This translates into CASSPKTGPANYGYTF. The entire variable domain, with the rest obtained from reference TRBV7-3 and TRBJ1-2, is as follows: GAGVSQTPSNKVTEKGKYVELRCDPISGHTALYWYRQSLGQGPEFLIYFQGTGAADDSGLPNDRFFAVRPEGSVSTLKIQRTERGDSAVYLCASSPKTGPANYGYTFGSGTRLTVV.

A single count supports this clonotype. This chain links TRBV10-2 with TRBJ2-7; a weak D match, TRBD1 (6 bases). The CDR3 runs to 14 residues. Germline assignment: CDR1 WSHSY and CDR2 SAAADI. V was cut by 5 bases and J by 1 base, with 12 bases left in between. CDR3 protein: CASSMSGDSYEQYF. The CDR3, as DNA: TGCGCCAGCAGTATGTCAGGGGATTCCTACGAGCAGTACTTC.

This clonotype has at least ten counts. The chain has TRBV10-3 and TRBJ1-2, with D unresolved. Germline CDR1 reads ENHRY; CDR2 reads SYGVKD. CDR3 length: 11 residues. Trimming pared 11 bases from V and 8 bases from J, leaving 15 bases between. CDR3 DNA: TGTGCCGTGGACTCCTCCGCGGGCTACACCTTC. Its translation is CAVDSSAGYTF.

This clonotype was detected only a few times. The chain uses TRBV12-3 or TRBV12-4 and TRBJ2-1, with D possibly matching TRBD2 (6 bases). V dropped 3 bases and J dropped 9 bases, with 12 bases sitting between them. This CDR3 comprises 13 residues. CDR3 sequence: CASSLGGRGEQFF. CDR3 sequence (DNA): TGTGCCAGCAGTTTGGGAGGAAGGGGTGAGCAGTTCTTC.

The chain recombines TRBV4-1 with TRBJ1-4; D is undetermined. The CDR3 totals 16 residues. Germline-derived CDR1 and CDR2 are MGHRA and YSYEKL. V was shortened by 4 bases and J by 10 bases, with 22 bases between the two germline ends. The CDR3 here is CASSPSATAVMGKLFF. In nucleotides, the CDR3 is TGCGCCAGCAGCCCGTCGGCGACGGCTGTAATGGGAAAACTGTTTTTT.

The V call is TRBV4-2, the J call TRBJ1-1; the D is unclear. The length of the CDR3 is 11 residues. CDR1 and CDR2 from the germline V gene are LGHNA and YNFKEQ. V lost 0 bases, J lost 7 bases, and 3 bases lay in between. CDR3 in DNA: TGTGCCAGCAGCCAAGAAGTTGAAGCTTTCTTT. This translates into CASSQEVEAFF.

A word on this clonotype: A junction boundary mismatches the germline segment, possibly from a read error. V usage is TRBV10-3 and J usage is TRBJ1-2; TRBD1 matches 10 bases. CDR1 ENHRY and CDR2 SYGVKD come from the germline V gene. The CDR3 has 15 amino acids. Here the CDR3 DNA reads TGTGCCAGCAGTGAGTCATGGGGACAGGGGCAAAGCTACACCTTC. It is translated as CASSESWGQGQSYTF.

The rearrangement links TRBV30 to TRBJ1-2; maybe TRBD1 (5 bases). V was shortened by 1 base and J by 4 bases, with 13 bases between the two germline ends. Germline loops: CDR1 GTSNPN, CDR2 SVGIG (reference sequence). The CDR3 contains 14 residues. CDR3 in DNA: TGTGCCTGGAGTGGGGGCGCCGGGCGCTATGGCTACACCTTC. Translation: CAWSGGAGRYGYTF.

The J gene is TRBJ1-2, the V gene TRBV7-2, with D unclear. Germline CDR1 SGHTA, CDR2 FQGNSA. The V end lost 0 bases, the J end lost 8 bases, and 7 bases lay between the germline ends. This CDR3 has 12 residues. This CDR3 reads CASSLALRGYTF. In DNA form, the CDR3 reads TGTGCCAGCAGCTTAGCTCTGCGGGGCTACACCTTC.

This clonotype was picked up many times. The chain combines TRBV7-9 with TRBJ1-1; D call uncertain. The V end was cut by 1 base, the J end by 0 bases, with 3 bases between. Germline assignment: CDR1 SEHNR and CDR2 FQNEAQ (reference sequence). This CDR3 comprises 13 residues. CDR3 coding DNA: TGTGCCAGCAGCTTAGTCATGAACACTGAAGCTTTCTTT. This encodes CASSLVMNTEAFF.